This TCR beta chain was recorded in a study of human T cells and chemical hapten exposure. In the study overall: Scalp application of diphenylcyclopropenone was performed weekly in patients across the entire approximately 24-week study. TCR yields differed between samples (mainly from small differences in pooled library volume).

This clonotype was detected a few times. This CDR3 is 14 amino acids long. V was clipped by 5 bases and J by 4 bases; unmatched bases: 5. Unique molecular identifiers were attached to individual cDNA molecules during library preparation. Original processing methods: Samples held a median of approximately 96,000 TCRs, range roughly 20,000–750,000. In TCRdb, the RACE reads were re-called with MiXCR into one record per CDR3 protein. The V and J calls reflect TCRdb's pipeline rather than the authors' work. Of tens of thousands of distinct CDR3 sequences listed, approximately 11% are singletons. As to time point: patch test 3, about 24 weeks after DPC sensitization. Treatment described: therapeutic diphenylcyclopropenone sensitization with weekly scalp DPC.

This sequence joins TRBV12-3 or TRBV12-4 and TRBJ2-5, with TRBD2 matching 9 bases. This sequence was found in a woman aged 25 to 39 with alopecia areata. Some clones in this sample may be carry-over from other donors' samples. Sample: whole blood, taken in connection with sensitization to the hapten diphenylcyclopropenone (DPC). DNA of the CDR3: TGTGCCAGCAGTAGAGGGACTAGCAGAGAGACCCAGTACTTC. Protein: CASSRGTSRETQYF.